This is a list of T cell receptor beta chains from one sample in a study of neurological immune-mediated disorders. One entry per CDR3 protein, called by TCRdb with MiXCR from the 5' RACE reads. The data contain approximately 40,000 distinct CDR3 sequences, approximately 5.1% of them seen just once; the ten biggest clones take up approximately 9.1%. The sample taken for sequencing was CD4+ T cells from blood. The receptors shown here come from a man between 18 and 29 years old in good health. CDR3s include the opening cysteine and the closing phenylalanine or tryptophan. D genes are given only for firm matches. Clone sizes are shown as once, few, many, or a class for an expanded clone.

v_call	j_call	clone_size	d_call	cdr3_nt	cdr3_aa
TRBV10-3	TRBJ1-6	many	-	TGTGCCATCAGTGGATACGAGGGAGGGGAATCACCCCTCCACTTT	CAISGYEGGESPLHF
TRBV7-8	TRBJ2-7	many	-	TGTGCCAGCAGCCCAGCCCCGGGGCCCCAACGGACTCTCGAGCAGTACTTC	CASSPAPGPQRTLEQYF
TRBV5-1	TRBJ1-6	many	-	TGCGCCAGCAGCTTGGGGGGGCTCAAATCACCCCTCCACTTT	CASSLGGLKSPLHF
TRBV5-1	TRBJ1-2	many	TRBD1	TGCGCCAGCAGCCCCGAAGGGGGCGTCTACACCTTC	CASSPEGGVYTF
TRBV7-9	TRBJ1-1	many	-	TGTGCCAGCAGCTTATTACGGGGGGGTGAAGCTTTCTTT	CASSLLRGGEAFF
TRBV6-5	TRBJ2-2	many	-	TGTGCCAGCATTGCGGACAGCACCGGGGAGCTGTTTTTT	CASIADSTGELFF
TRBV13	TRBJ2-7	many	TRBD1	TGTGCCAGCAGCTTAGGGGGACAGGGGTCCGGGCAGTACTTC	CASSLGGQGSGQYF
TRBV20-1	TRBJ2-7	many	-	TGCAGTGTCCTCCGGGGCTACGAGCAGTACTTC	CSVLRGYEQYF
TRBV9	TRBJ1-1	many	-	TGTGCCAGCAGCTCGGCAGGCAGTCTGAACACTGAAGCTTTCTTT	CASSSAGSLNTEAFF
TRBV14	TRBJ2-1	few	-	TGTGCCAGCAGTCGGGGCAGGGGGAGGATACGAGTCGATGAGCAGTTCTTC	CASSRGRGRIRVDEQFF
TRBV5-1	TRBJ2-3	many	-	TGCGCCAGCAGCCTGGTACCAGATACGCAGTATTTT	CASSLVPDTQYF
TRBV12-5	TRBJ1-1	many	-	TGTGCTAGTGGTTTGGTATCGATAGGGAGAGCTTTCTTT	CASGLVSIGRAFF
TRBV6-5	TRBJ1-2	many	TRBD1	TGTGCCAGCAGTTGGACAGGGGAGGGTGGCTACACCTTC	CASSWTGEGGYTF
TRBV21-1	TRBJ2-7	many	-	TGTGCCAGCAGCAAAGGGGACAGGAACTACGAGCAGTACTTC	CASSKGDRNYEQYF
TRBV25-1	TRBJ1-2	many	-	TGTGCCAGCAGTGCTGGGATCGGGGGCTACACCTTC	CASSAGIGGYTF
TRBV29-1	TRBJ1-2	many	TRBD1	TGCAGCGTGGCCGACGGGACAGGGGGTGGCTACACCTTC	CSVADGTGGGYTF
TRBV10-2	TRBJ2-6	many	TRBD2	TGCGCCATCCAGTGGGACTCGGGGGGCTCTGGGGCCAACGTCCTGACTTTC	CAIQWDSGGSGANVLTF
TRBV5-1	TRBJ2-3	many	TRBD2	TGCGCCAGCAGCTTGGAGGGGAGGGACTCCTCAGATACGCAGTATTTT	CASSLEGRDSSDTQYF
TRBV12-3/TRBV12-4	TRBJ1-1	many	-	TGTGCCAGCAGTTTAGGACATTCGAACACTGAAGCTTTCTTT	CASSLGHSNTEAFF
TRBV20-1	TRBJ2-7	many	TRBD2	TGCAGTGCTTTGGGACTAGCGGGGGTCTACGAGCAGTACTTC	CSALGLAGVYEQYF
TRBV7-8	TRBJ2-5	many	-	TGTGCCAGCAGCTTGGGGACTCTCCGGGAGACCCAGTACTTC	CASSLGTLRETQYF
TRBV12-3/TRBV12-4	TRBJ2-2	many	TRBD2	TGTGCCAGCTCTGGCGGGGGGGCGGGCACCGGGGAGCTGTTTTTT	CASSGGGAGTGELFF
TRBV5-1	TRBJ2-1	many	-	TGCGCCAGCAGCCCCCGGGACTACAATGAGCAGTTCTTC	CASSPRDYNEQFF
TRBV20-1	TRBJ2-5	many	-	TGCAGTGCTAGAGAGCCTGAAGAGACCCAGTACTTC	CSAREPEETQYF
TRBV7-9	TRBJ1-2	many	TRBD1	TGTGCCAGCAGCTCCGGTCGGGACAGGGGAAGCTACACCTTC	CASSSGRDRGSYTF
TRBV3-1	TRBJ1-1	many	-	TGTGCCAGCAACCAAGATATGGGGAGCACTGAAGCTTTCTTT	CASNQDMGSTEAFF
TRBV20-1	TRBJ1-2	many	-	TGCAGTGCCCAGGACGGGATAAACTATGGCTACACCTTC	CSAQDGINYGYTF
TRBV7-2	TRBJ1-2	many	-	TGTGCCAGCAGCTTCGAACAGAACTATGGCTACACCTTC	CASSFEQNYGYTF
TRBV20-1	TRBJ1-3	medium-sized	-	TGCAGTGCTAGAGAGAGGGGGGTATCTGGAAACACCATATATTTT	CSARERGVSGNTIYF
TRBV20-1	TRBJ1-1	many	TRBD1	TGCAGTGCTAGGGGACAGGGTGTTTCTCACACTGAAGCTTTCTTT	CSARGQGVSHTEAFF